The 21 T cell receptor beta chains presented below share a single source sample, sequenced in a study of cytomegalovirus exposure and HLA in healthy donors. The repertoire was sequenced with immunoSEQ multiplex PCR; TCRdb's copy has only in-frame clones and lacks some. The profile shows 55,000 to 80,000 clones, about 94% of them singletons. Sequencing input: PBMCs. The receptor set was obtained from a man in his late teens or twenties in good health and CMV-seropositive.

CDR3 coding DNA: TGTGCCAGCAGCCAAGTTGGCTTGGCTAGCACAGATACGCAGTATTTT. This sequence encodes CASSQVGLASTDTQYF. V and J are TRBV4-2 and TRBJ2-3, with D unresolved. The CDR3 is 16 residues long. From germline, CDR1 is LGHNA and CDR2 YNFKEQ. V lost 1 base and J 0 bases, leaving 11 bases between the germline ends.

This sequence joins TRBV5-1 and TRBJ2-4, with a possible D match to TRBD2 (5 bases). V was clipped by 1 base and J by 5 bases, with 7 bases between them. Germline V gives CDR1 SGHRS, CDR2 YFSETQ. The CDR3 has 13 residues. CDR3 protein: CASSLLGENIQYF. CDR3 bases: TGCGCCAGCAGCTTGCTCGGGGAAAACATTCAGTACTTC. Filled out from reference TRBV5-1 and TRBJ2-4, the complete variable domain reads KAGVTQTPRYLIKTRGQQVTLSCSPISGHRSVSWYQQTPGQGLQFLFEYFSETQRNKGNFPGRFSGRQFSNSRSEMNVSTLELGDSALYLCASSLLGENIQYFGAGTRLSVL.

The gene calls are TRBV7-9 and TRBJ2-7, with 11 nucleotides matching TRBD2. This CDR3 spans 16 amino acids. V lost 5 bases to trimming and J lost 0 bases; unmatched junction nucleotides: 6. CDR1 and CDR2 (germline): SEHNR, FQNEAQ (reference sequence). The CDR3 region is CASSPLTSGASYEQYF. In nucleotides, the CDR3 is TGTGCCAGCAGCCCGCTGACTAGCGGGGCCTCCTACGAGCAGTACTTC.

This rearrangement joins TRBV7-6 to TRBJ2-3; 7 bases are shared with TRBD2. V lost 5 bases, J lost 0 bases, and 5 bases stayed unmatched. The CDR3 spans 15 residues. CDR1 and CDR2 (germline): SGHVS, FNYEAQ. Here the CDR3 reads CASSPSGRSTDTQYF. The DNA for the CDR3 is TGTGCCAGCAGCCCTAGCGGAAGGAGCACAGATACGCAGTATTTT. Drawing the rest from reference TRBV7-6 and TRBJ2-3, the complete variable domain is GAGVSQSPRYKVTKRGQDVALRCDPISGHVSLYWYRQALGQGPEFLTYFNYEAQQDKSGLPNDRFSAERPEGSISTLTIQRTEQRDSAMYRCASSPSGRSTDTQYFGPGTRLTVL.

The gene calls are TRBV5-1 and TRBJ2-7; TRBD1 agrees at 10 bases. This CDR3 has 15 amino acids. Germline V gene sequence: CDR1 SGHRS, CDR2 YFSETQ. With 1 base clipped from V and 5 bases from J, the junction kept 6 bases outside the gene matches. The CDR3 protein is CASSLLTGGKDEQYF. The CDR3 DNA reads as TGCGCCAGCAGCTTGCTGACAGGGGGCAAGGACGAGCAGTACTTC.

The chain couples TRBV19 to TRBJ2-7; TRBD1 matches 7 bases. Germline V lookup: CDR1 LNHDA, CDR2 SQIVND (reference sequence). V dropped 6 bases and J dropped 6; count of bases not matched to a gene: 8. This CDR3 is built from 13 residues. This CDR3 reads CASRGTALAEQYF. CDR3 sequence (DNA): TGTGCCAGTAGGGGGACAGCCTTGGCCGAGCAGTACTTC.

This clone has only one observation. This rearrangement joins TRBV9 to TRBJ2-5; the D gene is possibly TRBD1 (5 bases). Trimming took 3 bases from V and 0 from J, leaving 9 bases between them. The germline V gene encodes CDR1 SGDLS and CDR2 YYNGEE. The CDR3 contains 14 residues. The CDR3 region has the DNA TGTGCCAGCAGCGCCCAGGGAAACCAAGAGACCCAGTACTTC. It specifies CASSAQGNQETQYF.

CDR3 sequence reads: CASSLTDEGVTEAFF. CDR3 nucleotides: TGTGCCAGCAGCTTAACTGACGAGGGAGTCACTGAAGCTTTCTTT. V is TRBV7-3 and J is TRBJ1-1; D is unresolved. This CDR3 is 15 amino acids long. V lost 0 bases to trimming and J lost 4 bases, with 12 bases between them. Germline CDR1 is SGHTA and CDR2 is FQGTGA. The whole variable domain, remainder taken from reference TRBV7-3 and TRBJ1-1, is GAGVSQTPSNKVTEKGKYVELRCDPISGHTALYWYRQSLGQGPEFLIYFQGTGAADDSGLPNDRFFAVRPEGSVSTLKIQRTERGDSAVYLCASSLTDEGVTEAFFGQGTRLTVV.

The chain uses TRBV9 and TRBJ1-6, with D unresolved. The CDR3 is 14 residues long. CDR1 SGDLS and CDR2 YYNGEE come from the germline V gene. The V end lost 0 bases, the J end lost 10 bases, and 11 bases lay between the germline ends. The CDR3 is CASSVGTPGSPLHF. CDR3 DNA: TGTGCCAGCAGCGTAGGGACTCCGGGCTCACCCCTCCACTTT.

The V call is TRBV29-1, the J call TRBJ2-7, with 7 bases fitting TRBD1. V was clipped by 4 bases and J by 5 bases; unmatched bases: 8. CDR1 and CDR2 from the germline V gene are SQVTM and ANQGSEA. The CDR3 has 13 amino acids. For the CDR3, the DNA is TGCAGCGTTGGACAGGGTGTGTTCAACGAGCAGTACTTC. Translation: CSVGQGVFNEQYF.

With regard to this clone: An end of the junction does not agree with germline; a read error may underlie this. This sequence joins TRBV10-2 and TRBJ2-7; D possibly corresponds to TRBD2 (5 bases). The CDR3 spans 13 residues. The germline V gene encodes CDR1 WSHSY and CDR2 SAAADI. The CDR3 is CASSEIASSEQYF. CDR3 bases: TGCGCCAGCAGTGAAATAGCGTCCTCCGAGCAGTACTTC.

A word on this clone: Other DNA sequences in this specimen translate into the identical CDR3. This chain connects TRBV28 to TRBJ2-3; no firm D call. V was trimmed by 2 bases and J by 5 bases, leaving 8 bases between them. CDR3 length equals 13 residues. CDR1 is MDHEN and CDR2 is SYDVKM in the germline V gene. CDR3 protein: CASSLGQLDTQYF. The CDR3 DNA sequence: TGTGCCAGCAGTTTAGGGCAGTTAGATACGCAGTATTTT.

The V gene is TRBV7-8, the J gene TRBJ1-1; TRBD1 agrees at 9 bases. CDR1 is SGHVS and CDR2 is FQNEAQ in the germline V gene. J lost 3 bases, V lost 5 bases, and 10 bases had no gene match. The CDR3 has 16 amino acids. CDR3 nucleotides: TGTGCCAGCAGCGAACGACAGGGGGGTAAACACACTGAAGCTTTCTTT. Amino acids: CASSERQGGKHTEAFF.

The gene calls are TRBV6-5 and TRBJ1-1; 10 bases are shared with TRBD1. The CDR3 totals 15 residues. The V gene's germline CDR1 is MNHEY and CDR2 SVGAGI. J gave up 7 bases and V 5 bases, and 10 bases lay outside the gene matches. The CDR3 DNA is TGTGCCAGCAGTACCCCGACAGGGGGCGCGGGTGAAGCTTTCTTT. Translating gives CASSTPTGGAGEAFF.

The CDR3 is CASSLVGQQPQHF. The CDR3 DNA is TGTGCCAGCAGCTTAGTGGGCCAACAGCCCCAGCATTTT. The V and J genes are TRBV5-6 and TRBJ1-5, with no clear D. Trimming took 2 bases from V and 7 from J, leaving 10 bases between them. Germline-derived CDR1 and CDR2 are SGHDT and YYEEEE. This CDR3 region has 13 residues.

V is TRBV6-6 and J is TRBJ2-4; 11 nucleotides match TRBD2. From germline, CDR1 is MNHNY and CDR2 SVGAGI (reference sequence). The V segment lost 6 bases and the J segment 7 bases; nucleotides outside the gene matches: 8. This CDR3 contains 15 residues. The CDR3 spells CASSPPTSGVNIQYF. DNA for the CDR3: TGTGCCAGCAGCCCCCCGACTAGCGGGGTTAACATTCAGTACTTC.

The chain links TRBV21-1 to TRBJ2-3; the listed D gene, TRBD2, was not tested against the DNA. TRBV21-1 is an annotated pseudogene. The CDR3 consists of 19 residues. The CDR3 nucleotides are TGTGCCAGCAGCAAGGAAGGAGCGGGAGGGCCGTCGGTCACAGATACGCAGTATTTT. Its protein product is CASSKEGAGGPSVTDTQYF.

The V and J genes are TRBV28 and TRBJ2-7, with D possibly being TRBD1 (6 bases). V lost 7 bases and J 6 bases, leaving 13 bases between the germline ends. Germline CDR1 reads MDHEN; CDR2 reads SYDVKM. This CDR3 region has 12 residues. This CDR3 is CASTSQGFEQYF. CDR3 in DNA: TGTGCCAGCACAAGTCAGGGGTTCGAGCAGTACTTC. The complete variable domain, with remaining parts taken from reference TRBV28 and TRBJ2-7, reads DVKVTQSSRYLVKRTGEKVFLECVQDMDHENMFWYRQDPGLGLRLIYFSYDVKMKEKGDIPEGYSVSREKKERFSLILESASTNQTSMYLCASTSQGFEQYFGPGTRLTVT.

The V and J genes are TRBV18 and TRBJ2-7; TRBD1 might be the D (5 bases). CDR1 and CDR2 (germline): KGHSH, LQKENI. This CDR3 region has 13 residues. The V end was cut by 3 bases, the J end by 5 bases, with 11 bases between. Written as DNA, the CDR3 is TGTGCCAGCTCACCCGCTGCAGGGCACGAGCAGTACTTC. It translates to CASSPAAGHEQYF.

This chain links TRBV7-9 with TRBJ2-3, with D maybe TRBD2 (6 bases). Germline lookup yields CDR1 SEHNR and CDR2 FQNEAQ (reference sequence). The CDR3 has 16 amino acids. The V gene lost 5 bases and the J gene lost 0 bases, with 15 bases spanning the gap. In nucleotides, the CDR3 is TGTGCCAGCAGCCCCCGTAGCGGATCAAGCACAGATACGCAGTATTTT. This codes for CASSPRSGSSTDTQYF.

The chain has TRBV6-5 and TRBJ2-1; TRBD2 matches 7 bases. V dropped 3 bases and J dropped 4; count of bases not matched to a gene: 3. The CDR3 runs to 14 residues. CDR1 and CDR2 (germline): MNHEY, SVGAGI. CDR3: CASSYWRGYNEQFF. The CDR3 nucleotides read TGTGCCAGCAGTTATTGGCGGGGGTACAATGAGCAGTTCTTC.